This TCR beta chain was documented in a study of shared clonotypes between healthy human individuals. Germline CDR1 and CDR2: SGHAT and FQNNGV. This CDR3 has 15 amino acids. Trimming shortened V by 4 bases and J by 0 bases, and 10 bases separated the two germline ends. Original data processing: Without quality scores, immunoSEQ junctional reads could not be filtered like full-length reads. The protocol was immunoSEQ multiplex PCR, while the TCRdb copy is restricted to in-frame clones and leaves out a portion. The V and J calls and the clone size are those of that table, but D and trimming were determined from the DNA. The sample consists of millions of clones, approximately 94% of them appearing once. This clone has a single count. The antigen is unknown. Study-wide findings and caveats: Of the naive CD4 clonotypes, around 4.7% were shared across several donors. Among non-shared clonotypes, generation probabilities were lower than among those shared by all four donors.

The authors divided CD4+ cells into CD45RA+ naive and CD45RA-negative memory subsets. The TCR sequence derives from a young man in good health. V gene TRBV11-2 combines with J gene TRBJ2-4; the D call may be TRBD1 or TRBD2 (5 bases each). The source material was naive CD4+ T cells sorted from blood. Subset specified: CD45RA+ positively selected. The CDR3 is CASSSYGTAKNIQYF. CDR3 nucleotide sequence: TGTGCCAGCAGCTCCTACGGGACAGCCAAAAACATTCAGTACTTC.